Listed below are T cell receptor beta chains from one sample, sequenced in a study of OX40 agonist ivuxolimab in advanced cancers. This table comes from immunoSEQ multiplex PCR, and its TCRdb copy is limited to in-frame clones, with some not included. This sample has roughly 80,000 clones, with around 86% found just once. The sequenced sample was CD4+ or CD8+ T cells sorted from blood, obtained in a trial of the OX40 agonist ivuxolimab. These receptors all stem from an adult with an advanced solid tumor such as melanoma, head and neck, liver or kidney cancer. Each CDR3 is given with its conserved first and last residue. The D gene is left open where the match is weak. Only part of the rows carry a size: once, few, many, or a class if the clone is expanded.

>TRBV5-4|TRBJ2-1|TRBD2|-
TGTGCCAGCAGCACGGCGGGACTAGCCTCTAATGAGCAGTTCTTC
CASSTAGLASNEQFF
>TRBV4-3|TRBJ1-1|-|-
TGCGCCAGCAGCCAAGATAGGGCCCGGGGTACTGAAGCTTTCTTT
CASSQDRARGTEAFF
>TRBV7-9|TRBJ2-3|-|-
TGTGCCAGCAGCTTAGCGGTCAGGGGCGTCACAGATACGCAGTATTTT
CASSLAVRGVTDTQYF
>TRBV18|TRBJ2-5|TRBD1|-
TGTGCCAGCTCACTAGACAGGGGTGGAGAGACCCAGTACTTC
CASSLDRGGETQYF
>TRBV4-2|TRBJ2-1|TRBD2|-
TGTGCCAGCAGCCAAGGGGTAGCGGGAGGGGGGAATGAGCAGTTCTTC
CASSQGVAGGGNEQFF
>TRBV11-2|TRBJ2-3|-|-
TGTGCCAGCAGCTTAGACCGACTAGAATATACGCAGTATTTT
CASSLDRLEYTQYF
>TRBV30|TRBJ2-3|-|-
TGTGCCTGGAGTGTACCACATACGCAGTATTTT
CAWSVPHTQYF
>TRBV7-2|TRBJ2-3|TRBD2|few
TGTGCCAGCAGCTTAAGGGCTAGCGGGTACACAGATACGCAGTATTTT
CASSLRASGYTDTQYF
>TRBV5-8|TRBJ2-1|-|-
TGTGCCAGCAGCTTGAACAGGGCGTCCTACAATGAGCAGTTCTTC
CASSLNRASYNEQFF
>TRBV5-8|TRBJ2-5|-|-
TGTGCCAGCAGCCGTAGGGGGGCCAACGGGGAGACCCAGTACTTC
CASSRRGANGETQYF